Following are 20 T cell receptor beta chains from one sample sequenced in a study of T cells in Graves' hyperthyroidism and ophthalmopathy. Amplification targeted TCR beta CDR3 regions from RNA transcripts. A first-round RT-PCR of the TCR CDR3 used the HTBI primer set. TCRdb reprocessed the multiplex PCR reads with MiXCR, giving one entry per CDR3 protein. The sample holds about 620,000 distinct CDR3 sequences, roughly 16% seen once. Sequenced material: blood. Receptors originate from a woman in her 30s with Graves' hyperthyroidism.

This clonotype was seen many times. The V call is TRBV10-3, the J call TRBJ2-5, with 7 bases fitting TRBD1. This CDR3 is 12 amino acids long. Germline CDR1 reads ENHRY; CDR2 reads SYGVKD. Losses at the gene ends were 8 bases for V and 3 bases for J; bases not matched to a gene: 3. This CDR3 is CAIAGTEETQYF. For the CDR3, the DNA is TGTGCCATCGCAGGGACAGAAGAGACCCAGTACTTC.

This clonotype was observed at least ten times. V and J are TRBV20-1 and TRBJ2-5; D remains ambiguous. Germline V gene lookup returns CDR1 DFQATT and CDR2 SNEGSKA (reference sequence). V lost 1 base and J lost 7, with 7 bases in between. The CDR3 extends over 11 amino acids. CDR3 in DNA: TGCAGTGCTAGAGGGTTCGGGACCCAGTACTTC. It specifies CSARGFGTQYF.

This clonotype was counted at least ten times. In nucleotides, the CDR3 is TGTGCCAGTAGACAGGGGGGCTACAATGAGCAGTTCTTC. Its protein product is CASRQGGYNEQFF. This sequence joins TRBV19 and TRBJ2-1, with 8 bases identical to TRBD1. Germline CDR1 LNHDA, CDR2 SQIVND (reference sequence). V lost 6 bases and J lost 3; bases outside the gene matches: 1. This CDR3 has 13 amino acids.

This clonotype was seen only a few times. This chain joins TRBV20-1 and TRBJ1-2, with a weak D call TRBD1 (6 bases). This CDR3 is built from 14 residues. Between the trimmed V and J ends, which lost 6 bases and 5 bases, there was a span of 19 bases. From germline, CDR1 is DFQATT and CDR2 SNEGSKA (reference sequence). The CDR3 nucleotides read TGCAGTGCCACCGGGACATCCATTGATTATGGCTACACCTTC. Its protein is CSATGTSIDYGYTF.

This clonotype was observed at least ten times. V is TRBV20-1 and J is TRBJ2-3; TRBD2 matches at 8 bases. Germline trimming cut 6 bases from V and 2 bases from J; bases unmatched to any gene: 4. Germline CDR1 and CDR2: DFQATT and SNEGSKA (reference sequence). This CDR3 comprises 13 residues. CDR3 amino acids: CSAHSGTTDTQYF. The CDR3, as DNA: TGCAGTGCCCATAGCGGGACCACAGATACGCAGTATTTT.

Many counts were recorded for this clonotype. The V gene is TRBV27, the J gene TRBJ2-7; D ambiguous. The CDR3 sequence is 12 residues long. With 4 bases removed from V and 2 bases from J, the gap between germline ends came to 6 bases. Looked up from germline, CDR1 is MNHEY and CDR2 is SMNVEV (reference sequence). CDR3 coding DNA: TGTGCCAGCAGTTCCCCTGCCTACGAGCAGTACTTC. Protein product: CASSSPAYEQYF.

This clonotype has at least ten counts. V and J are TRBV6-1 and TRBJ2-5, with a possible D match to TRBD2 (5 bases). This CDR3 is 11 amino acids long. Per the germline V gene, CDR1 is MNHNS and CDR2 is SASEGT. The ends were cut back, 4 bases at V and 13 bases at J, with 13 bases in the middle. DNA for the CDR3: TGTGCCAGCAGTGGGCCCAGGACTCCGTACTTC. Translating gives CASSGPRTPYF.

This clonotype occurred a few times. The CDR3 sequence is CASREGPLTQYF. DNA of the CDR3: TGTGCCAGCAGGGAGGGGCCCTTGACCCAGTACTTC. The chain recombines TRBV2 with TRBJ2-5; TRBD2 might be the D (6 bases). The CDR3 loop spans 12 amino acids. The germline gives CDR1 SNHLY, CDR2 FYNNEI. V lost 6 bases and J 7 bases, leaving 12 bases between the germline ends.

Of note for this clonotype: A much larger clone sits a single nucleotide away, making a read error possible. The chain employs TRBV7-2 and TRBJ2-7; maybe TRBD2 (7 bases). This CDR3 is built from 14 residues. Germline V gene data show CDR1 as SGHTA and CDR2 as FQGNSA. The DNA for the CDR3 is TGTGCCGGCAGCTTAGAAAGGGGGGGCTACGAGCAGTACTTC. This codes for CAGSLERGGYEQYF.

This clonotype occurred a few times. The V call is TRBV19, the J call TRBJ1-4; 7 nucleotides agree with TRBD1. CDR3 length equals 14 residues. The germline V gene has CDR1 LNHDA and CDR2 SQIVND (reference sequence). V shed 5 bases and J 7 bases; nucleotides not matched to a gene: 7. The CDR3: CASSPTPGGEKLFF. The CDR3 region has the DNA TGTGCCAGTAGTCCGACCCCAGGGGGTGAAAAACTGTTTTTT.

Only a few counts were recorded for this clonotype. The chain combines TRBV20-1 with TRBJ2-7, with 9 bases matching TRBD1. This CDR3 contains 17 residues. Trimming cost V 1 base and J 2 bases; bases outside gene matches: 12. Germline values: CDR1 DFQATT, CDR2 SNEGSKA (reference sequence). DNA for the CDR3: TGCAGTGCTAGAGGTAGAAGGAAGAACAGGGGGCCCTACGAGCAGTACTTC. As protein: CSARGRRKNRGPYEQYF.

In this sample, this clonotype turned up many times. The V and J genes are TRBV2 and TRBJ2-3; TRBD2 agrees at 7 bases. Trimming at V came to 5 bases and at J to 0 bases, leaving 17 bases not matched to a gene. The CDR3 totals 19 residues. Germline CDR1 SNHLY, CDR2 FYNNEI. The CDR3, as DNA: TGTGCCAGCAGTCGAAGGTCCCTCCCAAGCGGGGTTAGCACAGATACGCAGTATTTT. Its translation is CASSRRSLPSGVSTDTQYF.

V and J are TRBV6-5 and TRBJ2-1; 9 nucleotides line up with TRBD2. The junction had 6 bases not matched to a gene; V was cut back by 4 bases and J by 2 bases. The length of the CDR3 is 16 residues. The germline gives CDR1 MNHEY, CDR2 SVGAGI. The CDR3 loop reads CASSSLAGEAYNEQFF. As DNA, the CDR3 is TGTGCCAGCAGTTCCTTAGCGGGAGAGGCCTACAATGAGCAGTTCTTC.

This clonotype has more than one count but fewer than ten. V is TRBV2 and J is TRBJ2-2; D ambiguous. Germline V lookup: CDR1 SNHLY, CDR2 FYNNEI. The ends were cut back, 1 base at V and 1 base at J, with 13 bases in the middle. The CDR3 is made up of 17 amino acids. The CDR3 loop reads CASSEVGYKRNTGELFF. CDR3 DNA: TGTGCCAGCAGTGAAGTAGGGTACAAACGGAACACCGGGGAGCTGTTTTTT.

J is TRBJ2-7 and V is TRBV29-1; D is unclear. The length of the CDR3 is 12 residues. Germline CDR1 reads SQVTM; CDR2 reads ANQGSEA. Trimming took off 6 bases at V and 1 base at J, with 10 bases between the two ends. The CDR3 sequence is CSVGTVSYEQYF. For the CDR3, the DNA is TGCAGCGTCGGAACGGTTTCCTACGAGCAGTACTTC.

The chain uses TRBV28 and TRBJ1-4, with D perhaps TRBD1 (5 bases). In germline, CDR1 is MDHEN, CDR2 SYDVKM. The CDR3 spans 23 residues. The germline V and J ends were trimmed by 2 bases and 0 bases, with 31 bases remaining between them. The CDR3: CASSLGRGSEIPSGPATNEKLFF. The CDR3 DNA reads as TGTGCCAGCAGTTTAGGAAGGGGCTCAGAAATCCCCTCAGGACCCGCAACTAATGAAAAACTGTTTTTT.

In this sample, this clonotype turned up many times. A junction end diverges from the germline sequence, so it may reflect a read error. This sequence joins TRBV7-7 and TRBJ2-5, with 7 bases aligning to TRBD1. From germline, CDR1 is SSHAT and CDR2 FNYEAQ (reference sequence). This CDR3 region has 14 residues. The CDR3 DNA sequence: TGTGCTAGCAGCCCGACAGGGAACGGAGAGACCCAGTACTTC. Translating gives CASSPTGNGETQYF.

This clonotype appeared a single time. The CDR3 protein is CASSLDQQGPYGYTF. CDR3 in DNA: TGTGCCAGTAGTCTTGACCAACAGGGACCCTATGGCTACACCTTC. The genes are TRBV19 and TRBJ1-2, with D perhaps matching TRBD1 (6 bases). Germline lookup yields CDR1 LNHDA and CDR2 SQIVND (reference sequence). This CDR3 contains 15 residues. The V end lost 5 bases, the J end lost 4 bases, and 17 bases lay between the germline ends. The full variable domain, completed using reference TRBV19 and TRBJ1-2, is DGGITQSPKYLFRKEGQNVTLSCEQNLNHDAMYWYRQDPGQGLRLIYYSQIVNDFQKGDIAEGYSVSREKKESFPLTVTSAQKNPTAFYLCASSLDQQGPYGYTFGSGTRLTVV.

This clonotype came up many times. This rearrangement joins TRBV20-1 to TRBJ2-7; TRBD2 aligns across 7 bases. V dropped 6 bases and J dropped 3; count of bases not matched to a gene: 8. This CDR3 is 13 amino acids long. From germline, CDR1 is DFQATT and CDR2 SNEGSKA (reference sequence). This CDR3 reads CSASTGGGYEQYF. The CDR3 DNA follows: TGCAGTGCCTCTACCGGCGGGGGCTACGAGCAGTACTTC.

This clonotype was picked up many times. V and J are TRBV12-3 or TRBV12-4 and TRBJ2-3, with TRBD2 as a possible D gene (6 bases). The CDR3 is 17 residues long. V lost 4 bases to trimming and J lost 0 bases, with 17 bases between them. CDR3 protein: CASSSPPGLTSTDTQYF. The CDR3, as DNA: TGTGCCAGCAGTTCCCCCCCAGGACTAACCAGCACAGATACGCAGTATTTT.